Each of the 11 T cell receptor beta chains below was sequenced from the same sample in a study of Graves' ophthalmopathy and Graves' hyperthyroidism. Amplified TCR beta CDR3 regions were obtained using RNA transcripts as template. Scientists carried out first-round RT-PCR using HTBI primers and then a second-round multiplex PCR. MiXCR, run by TCRdb on the multiplex PCR reads, gives a single entry per CDR3 protein. The table records about 420,000 distinct CDR3 sequences, over 20% of them present only once. The sample was peripheral blood. The receptors come from a woman aged 18 to 35 with stable Graves' hyperthyroidism.

The genes are TRBV6-2 or TRBV6-3 and TRBJ2-3, with TRBD1 as a possible D gene (5 bases). Per germline, CDR1 MNHEY and CDR2 SVGEGT. The ends were cut back, 3 bases at V and 3 bases at J, with 10 bases in the middle. The CDR3 is 14 residues long. CDR3 amino acids: CASSYLQETDTQYF. CDR3 DNA sequence: TGTGCCAGCAGTTATCTACAGGAGACAGATACGCAGTATTTT.

This clonotype was found many times. This may arise from a read error, as a much more abundant clone is one base away. The chain uses TRBV20-1 and TRBJ1-5; D unclear. The germline V gene has CDR1 DFQATT and CDR2 SNEGSKA (reference sequence). This CDR3 has 13 amino acids. The CDR3 sequence is CSVALDRDQPRHF. The CDR3 nucleotides read TGCAGTGTAGCCCTGGATCGGGATCAGCCCCGGCATTTT.

This clonotype showed up many times. V gene TRBV2 combines with J gene TRBJ2-7; D is uncertain. The CDR3 runs to 12 residues. Germline CDR1 reads SNHLY; CDR2 reads FYNNEI. Trimming took 6 bases from V and 5 from J, leaving 11 bases between them. The DNA for the CDR3 is TGTGCCAGCAGCCTCTCCGACAACGAGCAGTACTTC. Its protein is CASSLSDNEQYF.

This clonotype was observed at least ten times. The chain uses TRBV27 and TRBJ1-6, with D uncertain. CDR3 length equals 18 residues. The germline gives CDR1 MNHEY, CDR2 SMNVEV (reference sequence). V gave up 0 bases and J gave up 3 bases, with 15 bases separating them. CDR3 bases: TGTGCCAGCAGTTTATCGTTCGGGCGGAGGATCTATAATTCACCCCTCCACTTT. This codes for CASSLSFGRRIYNSPLHF.

In its sample, this clonotype was seen many times. CDR3 DNA: TGTGCCACCAGTGACCCAATAGCGGGAGGAGACACCGGGGAGCTGTTTTTT. Translating gives CATSDPIAGGDTGELFF. The chain combines TRBV24-1 with TRBJ2-2, with TRBD2 matching over 10 bases. V gave up 4 bases and J gave up 3 bases; unmatched junction bases: 7. The CDR3 has 17 amino acids. Looked up from germline, CDR1 is KGHDR and CDR2 is SFDVKD.

This clonotype has ten or more counts. The J gene is TRBJ1-5, the V gene TRBV19; maybe TRBD1 (5 bases). CDR1 LNHDA and CDR2 SQIVND come from the germline V gene (reference sequence). With 2 bases removed from V and 0 bases from J, the gap between germline ends came to 8 bases. The CDR3 runs to 15 residues. The CDR3 reads CASSIKTGSNQPQHF. For the CDR3, the DNA is TGTGCCAGTAGTATAAAAACAGGTAGCAATCAGCCCCAGCATTTT.

At least ten counts were recorded for this clonotype. The chain couples TRBV9 to TRBJ2-7; 10 bases agree with TRBD2. This CDR3 has 15 amino acids. Germline assignment: CDR1 SGDLS and CDR2 YYNGEE. V shed 0 bases and J 4 bases; nucleotides not matched to a gene: 4. CDR3 amino acids: CASSVESSGRYEQYF. As DNA, the CDR3 is TGTGCCAGCAGCGTAGAAAGTAGCGGGAGGTACGAGCAGTACTTC.

This clonotype was picked up a small number of times. The V call is TRBV4-2, the J call TRBJ1-2, with 11 nucleotides matching TRBD1. The CDR3 totals 17 residues. The junction had 6 bases not matched to a gene; V was cut back by 1 base and J by 2 bases. Germline CDR1 is LGHNA and CDR2 is YNFKEQ. CDR3 DNA sequence: TGTGCCAGCAGCCAAGGACACGGGACAGGGGGAAACTATGGCTACACCTTC. It translates to CASSQGHGTGGNYGYTF.

The chain employs TRBV4-1 and TRBJ2-7; 11 positions agree with TRBD1. The length of the CDR3 is 13 residues. J lost 3 bases, V lost 7 bases, and 2 bases had no gene match. The germline CDR1 and CDR2 sequences are MGHRA and YSYEKL. The CDR3 bases are TGCGCCAGCACCGGGACAGGGGGCTACGAGCAGTACTTC. It codes for CASTGTGGYEQYF.

This clonotype has a handful of counts. The CDR3 DNA sequence: TGTGCCAGCAGCGTCGGGACTAGCGGGAGATTCCTCTACAATGAGCAGTTCTTC. It translates to CASSVGTSGRFLYNEQFF. The chain recombines TRBV5-4 with TRBJ2-1; the match to TRBD2 covers 14 bases. Germline CDR1 and CDR2: SGHNT and YYREEE (reference sequence). Trimming took 4 bases from V and 3 from J; bases not matched to a gene: 9. The CDR3 has 18 residues.

The chain employs TRBV19 and TRBJ1-1, with D perhaps TRBD1 (6 bases). The V gene's germline CDR1 is LNHDA and CDR2 SQIVND (reference sequence). This CDR3 spans 15 amino acids. Trimming shortened V by 6 bases and J by 4 bases, and 18 bases separated the two germline ends. CDR3 in amino acids: CASRTIPGTSTEAFF. CDR3 in DNA: TGTGCCAGTAGAACCATACCCGGGACATCCACTGAAGCTTTCTTT. The entire variable domain, with the rest obtained from reference TRBV19 and TRBJ1-1, is as follows: DGGITQSPKYLFRKEGQNVTLSCEQNLNHDAMYWYRQDPGQGLRLIYYSQIVNDFQKGDIAEGYSVSREKKESFPLTVTSAQKNPTAFYLCASRTIPGTSTEAFFGQGTRLTVV.